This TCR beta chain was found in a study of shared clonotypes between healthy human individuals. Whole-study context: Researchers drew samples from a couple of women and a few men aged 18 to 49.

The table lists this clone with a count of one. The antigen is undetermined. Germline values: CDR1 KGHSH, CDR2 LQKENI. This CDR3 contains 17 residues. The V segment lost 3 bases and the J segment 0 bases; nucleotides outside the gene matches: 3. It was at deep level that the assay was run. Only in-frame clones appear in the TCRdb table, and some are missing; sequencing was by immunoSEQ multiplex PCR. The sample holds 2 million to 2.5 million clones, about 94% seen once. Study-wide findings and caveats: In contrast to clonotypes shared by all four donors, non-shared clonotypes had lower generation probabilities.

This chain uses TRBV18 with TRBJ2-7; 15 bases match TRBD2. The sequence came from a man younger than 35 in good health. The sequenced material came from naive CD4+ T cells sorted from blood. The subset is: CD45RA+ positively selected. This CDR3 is CASSPGLAGGASYEQYF. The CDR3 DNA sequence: TGTGCCAGCTCACCGGGACTAGCGGGAGGAGCCTCCTACGAGCAGTACTTC.